The sequence of this TCR beta chain was determined in a study of CD8 T cells in ankylosing spondylitis. Molecular-barcoded quantitative 5'-RACE produced these TCR beta libraries. TCRdb redid the calling of the 5' RACE reads with MiXCR, one entry per CDR3 protein. Of about 160,000 distinct CDR3 sequences in the sample, approximately 9.9% were seen once. Looked up from germline, CDR1 is MNHEY and CDR2 is SMNVEV (reference sequence). This CDR3 has 15 residues. V was clipped by 1 base and J by 6 bases, with 13 bases between them. The sequence derives from a female donor with ankylosing spondylitis or in good health (not recorded which). This chain connects TRBV27 to TRBJ2-1; weak D call: TRBD1 (5 bases). The specimen was blood, either unsorted or a sorted T cell fraction (not recorded which). CDR3 DNA sequence: TGTGCCAGCAGTTTATGGGGCGGCACCCCCAATGAGCAGTTCTTC. Its protein product is CASSLWGGTPNEQFF.